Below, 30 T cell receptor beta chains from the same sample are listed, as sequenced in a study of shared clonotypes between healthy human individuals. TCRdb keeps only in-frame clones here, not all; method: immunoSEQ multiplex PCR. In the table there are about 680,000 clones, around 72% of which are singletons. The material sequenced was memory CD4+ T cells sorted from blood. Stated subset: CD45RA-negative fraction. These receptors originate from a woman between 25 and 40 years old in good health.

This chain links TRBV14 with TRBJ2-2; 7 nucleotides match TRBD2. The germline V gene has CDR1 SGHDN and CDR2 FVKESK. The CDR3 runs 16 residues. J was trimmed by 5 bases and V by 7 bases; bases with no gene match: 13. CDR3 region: CASNPRAREGTGELFF. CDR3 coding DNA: TGTGCCAGCAACCCCCGCGCGAGGGAGGGGACCGGGGAGCTGTTTTTT.

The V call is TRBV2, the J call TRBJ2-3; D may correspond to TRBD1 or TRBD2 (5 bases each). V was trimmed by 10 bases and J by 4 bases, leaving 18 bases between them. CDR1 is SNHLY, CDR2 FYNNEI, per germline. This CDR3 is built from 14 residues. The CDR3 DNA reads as TGTGCCACCCCTCGTGGGGGATCGCCAGATACGCAGTATTTT. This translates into CATPRGGSPDTQYF.

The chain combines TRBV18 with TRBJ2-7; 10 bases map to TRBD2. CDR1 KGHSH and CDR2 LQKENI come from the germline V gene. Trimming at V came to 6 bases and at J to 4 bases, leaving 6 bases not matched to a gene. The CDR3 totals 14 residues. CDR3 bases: TGTGCCAGCTCTAAAGCGGGGGGGGTTTACGAGCAGTACTTC. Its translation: CASSKAGGVYEQYF.

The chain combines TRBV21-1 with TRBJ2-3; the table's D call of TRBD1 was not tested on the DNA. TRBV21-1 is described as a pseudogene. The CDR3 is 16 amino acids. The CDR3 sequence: CASSKETGYSTDTQYF. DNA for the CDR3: TGTGCCAGCAGCAAAGAGACAGGTTATAGCACAGATACGCAGTATTTT.

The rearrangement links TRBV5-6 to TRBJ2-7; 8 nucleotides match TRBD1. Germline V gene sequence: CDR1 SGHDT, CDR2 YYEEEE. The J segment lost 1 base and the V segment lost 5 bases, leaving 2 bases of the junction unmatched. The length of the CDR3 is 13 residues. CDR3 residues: CASSNRGSYEQYF. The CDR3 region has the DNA TGTGCCAGCAGTAACAGGGGGTCCTACGAGCAGTACTTC.

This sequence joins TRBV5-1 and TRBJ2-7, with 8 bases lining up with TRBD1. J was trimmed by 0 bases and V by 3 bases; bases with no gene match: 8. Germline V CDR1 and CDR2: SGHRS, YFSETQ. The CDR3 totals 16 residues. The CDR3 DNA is TGCGCCAGCAGCTCTCAGGGGGCGGTCATCTCCTACGAGCAGTACTTC. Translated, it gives CASSSQGAVISYEQYF.

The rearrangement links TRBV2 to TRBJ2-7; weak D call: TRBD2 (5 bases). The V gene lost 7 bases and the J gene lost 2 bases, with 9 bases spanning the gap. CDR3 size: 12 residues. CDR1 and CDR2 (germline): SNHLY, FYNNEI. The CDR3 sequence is CASTGWTYEQYF. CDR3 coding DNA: TGTGCCAGCACGGGGTGGACCTACGAGCAGTACTTC. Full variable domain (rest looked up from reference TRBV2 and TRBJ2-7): EPEVTQTPSHQVTQMGQEVILRCVPISNHLYFYWYRQILGQKVEFLVSFYNNEISEKSEIFDDQFSVERPDGSNFTLKIRSTKLEDSAMYFCASTGWTYEQYFGPGTRLTVT.

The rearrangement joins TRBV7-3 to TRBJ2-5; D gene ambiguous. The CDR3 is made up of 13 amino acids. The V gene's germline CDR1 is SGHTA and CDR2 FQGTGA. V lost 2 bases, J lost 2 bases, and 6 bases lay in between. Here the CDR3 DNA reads TGTGCCAGCAGCTTAGACGGGCAAGAGACCCAGTACTTC. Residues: CASSLDGQETQYF.

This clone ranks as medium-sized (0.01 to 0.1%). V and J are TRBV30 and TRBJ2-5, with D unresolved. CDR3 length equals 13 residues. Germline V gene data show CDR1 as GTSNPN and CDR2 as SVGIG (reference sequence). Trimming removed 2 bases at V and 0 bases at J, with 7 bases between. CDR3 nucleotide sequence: TGTGCCTGGAGTAAGGAGTACCAAGAGACCCAGTACTTC. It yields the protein CAWSKEYQETQYF.

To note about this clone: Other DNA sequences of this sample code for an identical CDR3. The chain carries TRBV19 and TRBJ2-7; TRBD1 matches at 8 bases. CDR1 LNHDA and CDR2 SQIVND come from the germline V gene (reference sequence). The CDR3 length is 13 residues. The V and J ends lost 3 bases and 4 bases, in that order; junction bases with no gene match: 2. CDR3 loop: CASSMQGAYEQYF. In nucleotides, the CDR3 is TGTGCCAGTAGTATGCAGGGGGCTTACGAGCAGTACTTC.

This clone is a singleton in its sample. In DNA, the CDR3 is TGTGCCAGCAGCTTGAGACTAGCGTGGTACGAGCAGTACTTC. This gives the protein CASSLRLAWYEQYF. V usage is TRBV5-6 and J usage is TRBJ2-7; 8 bases agree with TRBD2. Germline-derived CDR1 and CDR2 are SGHDT and YYEEEE. The V gene end was trimmed by 1 base and the J gene end by 4 bases; junction bases not matched to a gene: 4. This CDR3 contains 14 residues.

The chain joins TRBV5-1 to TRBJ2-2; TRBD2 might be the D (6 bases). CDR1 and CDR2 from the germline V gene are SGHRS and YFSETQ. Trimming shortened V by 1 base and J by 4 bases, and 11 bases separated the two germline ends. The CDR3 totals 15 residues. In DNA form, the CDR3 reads TGCGCCAGCAGCTTGTCCGGGGGAATCACCGGGGAGCTGTTTTTT. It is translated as CASSLSGGITGELFF.

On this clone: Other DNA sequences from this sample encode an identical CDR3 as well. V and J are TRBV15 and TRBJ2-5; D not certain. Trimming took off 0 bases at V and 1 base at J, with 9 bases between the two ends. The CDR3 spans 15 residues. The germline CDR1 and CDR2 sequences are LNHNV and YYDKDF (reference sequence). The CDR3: CATSRDGGPQETQYF. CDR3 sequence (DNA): TGTGCCACCAGCAGAGATGGCGGACCCCAAGAGACCCAGTACTTC.

The CDR3: CAWSMTGGQRKKLFF. The CDR3 DNA reads TGTGCCTGGAGTATGACAGGAGGGCAGAGAAAGAAACTGTTTTTT. The chain carries TRBV30 and TRBJ1-4; D perhaps matches TRBD1 (6 bases). Trimming left V 2 bases short and J 11 bases short, with 21 bases between. Germline CDR1 is GTSNPN and CDR2 is SVGIG (reference sequence). CDR3 length: 15 amino acids.

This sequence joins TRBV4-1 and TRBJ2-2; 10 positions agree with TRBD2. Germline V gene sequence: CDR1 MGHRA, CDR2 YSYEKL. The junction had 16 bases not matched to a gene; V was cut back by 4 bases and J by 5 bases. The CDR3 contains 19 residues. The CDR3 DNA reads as TGCGCCAGCAGCCCGAATAGCCTAGCGGGAGTCGGTTCTACCGGGGAGCTGTTTTTT. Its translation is CASSPNSLAGVGSTGELFF.

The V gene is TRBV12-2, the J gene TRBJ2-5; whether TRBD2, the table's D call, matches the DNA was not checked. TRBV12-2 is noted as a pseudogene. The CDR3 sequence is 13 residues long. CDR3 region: CAVWTSGKETQYF. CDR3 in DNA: TGTGCAGTCTGGACTAGCGGTAAAGAGACCCAGTACTTC.

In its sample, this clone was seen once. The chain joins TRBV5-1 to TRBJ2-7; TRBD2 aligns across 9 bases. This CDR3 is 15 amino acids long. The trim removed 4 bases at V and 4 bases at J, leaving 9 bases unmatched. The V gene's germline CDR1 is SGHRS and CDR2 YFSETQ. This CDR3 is CASSPIAGEVYEQYF. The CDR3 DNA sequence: TGCGCCAGCAGCCCGATAGCGGGAGAGGTTTACGAGCAGTACTTC.

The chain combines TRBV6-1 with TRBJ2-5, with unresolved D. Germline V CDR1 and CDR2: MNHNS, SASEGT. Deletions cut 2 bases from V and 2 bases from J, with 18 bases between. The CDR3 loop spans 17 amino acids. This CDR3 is CASSEILVPRTQETQYF. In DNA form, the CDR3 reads TGTGCCAGCAGTGAAATTTTGGTACCTAGGACGCAAGAGACCCAGTACTTC.

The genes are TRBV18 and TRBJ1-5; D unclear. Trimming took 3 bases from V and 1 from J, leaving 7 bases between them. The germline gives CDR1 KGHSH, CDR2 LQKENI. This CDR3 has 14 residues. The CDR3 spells CASSPGWSNQPQHF. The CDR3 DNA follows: TGTGCCAGCTCACCGGGGTGGAGCAATCAGCCCCAGCATTTT.

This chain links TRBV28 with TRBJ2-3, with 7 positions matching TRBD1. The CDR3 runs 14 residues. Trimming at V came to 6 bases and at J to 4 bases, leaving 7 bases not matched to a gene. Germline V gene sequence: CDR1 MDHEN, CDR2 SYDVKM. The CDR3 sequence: CASRGKGGPDTQYF. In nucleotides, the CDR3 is TGTGCCAGCAGGGGGAAAGGGGGCCCAGATACGCAGTATTTT.

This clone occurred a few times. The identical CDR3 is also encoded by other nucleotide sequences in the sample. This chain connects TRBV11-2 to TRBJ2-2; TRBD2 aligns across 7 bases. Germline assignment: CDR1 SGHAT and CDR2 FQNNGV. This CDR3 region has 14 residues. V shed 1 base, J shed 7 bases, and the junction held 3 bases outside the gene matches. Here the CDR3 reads CASSLGGGSGELFF. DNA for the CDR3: TGTGCCAGCAGCTTAGGAGGCGGGAGCGGGGAGCTGTTTTTT.

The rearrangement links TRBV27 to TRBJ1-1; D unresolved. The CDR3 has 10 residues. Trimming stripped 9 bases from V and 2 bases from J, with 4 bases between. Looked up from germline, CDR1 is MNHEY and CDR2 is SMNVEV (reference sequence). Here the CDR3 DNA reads TGTGCCAGGTTTAACACTGAAGCTTTCTTT. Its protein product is CARFNTEAFF.

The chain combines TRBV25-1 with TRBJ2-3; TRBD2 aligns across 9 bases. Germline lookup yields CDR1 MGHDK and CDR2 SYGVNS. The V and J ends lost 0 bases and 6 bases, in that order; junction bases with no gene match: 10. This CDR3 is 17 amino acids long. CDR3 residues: CASSEYLGLASLDTQYF. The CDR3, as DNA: TGTGCCAGCAGTGAATATCTGGGACTAGCCTCCCTGGATACGCAGTATTTT. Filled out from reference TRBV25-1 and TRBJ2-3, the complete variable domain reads EADIYQTPRYLVIGTGKKITLECSQTMGHDKMYWYQQDPGMELHLIHYSYGVNSTEKGDLSSESTVSRIRTEHFPLTLESARPSHTSQYLCASSEYLGLASLDTQYFGPGTRLTVL.

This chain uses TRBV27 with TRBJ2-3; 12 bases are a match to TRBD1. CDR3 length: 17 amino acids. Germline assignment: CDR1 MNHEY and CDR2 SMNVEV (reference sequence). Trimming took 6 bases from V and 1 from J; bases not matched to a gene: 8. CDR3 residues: CASRPGQGAWGTDTQYF. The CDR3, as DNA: TGTGCCAGCAGGCCGGGACAGGGGGCGTGGGGCACAGATACGCAGTATTTT.

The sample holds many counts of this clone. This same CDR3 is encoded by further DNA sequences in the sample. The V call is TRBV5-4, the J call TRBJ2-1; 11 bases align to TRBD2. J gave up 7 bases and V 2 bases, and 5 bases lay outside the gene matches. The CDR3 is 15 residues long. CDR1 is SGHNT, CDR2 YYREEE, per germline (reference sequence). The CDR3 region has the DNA TGTGCCAGCAGCTTTGGGGCTAGCGGGGGGAATGAGCAGTTCTTC. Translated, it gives CASSFGASGGNEQFF.

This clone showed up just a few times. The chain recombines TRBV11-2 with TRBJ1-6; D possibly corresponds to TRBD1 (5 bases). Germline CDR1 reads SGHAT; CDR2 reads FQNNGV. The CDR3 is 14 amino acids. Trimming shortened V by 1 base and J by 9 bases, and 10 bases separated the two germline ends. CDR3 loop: CASSLAGGGSPLHF. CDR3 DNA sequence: TGTGCCAGCAGCTTAGCTGGGGGTGGTTCACCCCTCCACTTT.

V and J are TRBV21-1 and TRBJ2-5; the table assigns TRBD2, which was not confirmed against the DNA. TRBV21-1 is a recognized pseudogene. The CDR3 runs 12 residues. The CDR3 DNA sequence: TGTGCCAGCGGGGGGATTCAAGAGACCCAGTACTTC. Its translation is CASGGIQETQYF.

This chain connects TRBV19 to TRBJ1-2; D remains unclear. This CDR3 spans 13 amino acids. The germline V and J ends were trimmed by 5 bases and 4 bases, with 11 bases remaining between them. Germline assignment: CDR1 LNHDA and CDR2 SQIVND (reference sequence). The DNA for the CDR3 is TGTGCCAGTAGTTCGGCCGAGGGCTATGGCTACACCTTC. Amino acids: CASSSAEGYGYTF.

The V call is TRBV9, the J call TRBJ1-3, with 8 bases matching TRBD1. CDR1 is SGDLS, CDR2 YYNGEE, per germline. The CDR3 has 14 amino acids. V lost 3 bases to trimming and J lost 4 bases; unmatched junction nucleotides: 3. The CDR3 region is CASSADREGNTIYF. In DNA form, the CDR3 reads TGTGCCAGCAGCGCGGACAGGGAGGGAAACACCATATATTTT.

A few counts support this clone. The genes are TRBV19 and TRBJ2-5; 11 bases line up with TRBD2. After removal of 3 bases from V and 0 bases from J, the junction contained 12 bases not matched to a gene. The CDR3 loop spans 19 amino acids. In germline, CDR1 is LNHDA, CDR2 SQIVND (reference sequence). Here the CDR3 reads CASSMKLAGGTKYQETQYF. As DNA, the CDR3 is TGTGCCAGTAGTATGAAGCTAGCGGGAGGCACAAAATACCAAGAGACCCAGTACTTC.